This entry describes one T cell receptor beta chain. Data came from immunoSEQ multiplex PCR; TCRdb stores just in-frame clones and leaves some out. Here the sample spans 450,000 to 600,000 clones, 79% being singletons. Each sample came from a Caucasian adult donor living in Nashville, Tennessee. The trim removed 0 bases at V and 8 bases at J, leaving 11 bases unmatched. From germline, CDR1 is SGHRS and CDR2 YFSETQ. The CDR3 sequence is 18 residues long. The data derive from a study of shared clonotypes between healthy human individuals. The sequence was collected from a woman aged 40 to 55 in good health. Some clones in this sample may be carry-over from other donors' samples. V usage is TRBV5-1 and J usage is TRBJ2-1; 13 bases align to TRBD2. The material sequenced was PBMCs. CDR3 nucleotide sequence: TGCGCCAGCAGCTTGGCACTAGCGGGAGGGTGGGGCGTGGATGAGCAGTTCTTC. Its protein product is CASSLALAGGWGVDEQFF.